A single sample gave rise to the 18 T cell receptor beta chains below, sequenced in a study of blood T cell repertoires in COVID-19. Using immunoSEQ multiplex PCR, the repertoire was profiled, and TCRdb retains in-frame clones only, with some absent. The repertoire holds approximately 120,000 clones, with 65% to 90% as singletons. Sequenced: peripheral blood. These receptors were obtained from a man aged 80 or over with active or convalescent COVID-19.

The V call is TRBV5-1, the J call TRBJ2-5; TRBD1 is a possible D gene (6 bases). This CDR3 spans 13 amino acids. The germline gives CDR1 SGHRS, CDR2 YFSETQ. V lost 4 bases, J lost 3 bases, and 10 bases lay in between. The CDR3 spells CASSLTGEETQYF. The CDR3 region has the DNA TGCGCCAGCAGCCTGACAGGAGAAGAGACCCAGTACTTC.

This chain connects TRBV12-3 or TRBV12-4 to TRBJ2-7; D is undetermined. The V and J ends lost 1 base and 0 bases respectively, with 4 bases between them. The CDR3 spans 13 residues. CDR3 region: CASSLESSYEQYF. CDR3 coding DNA: TGTGCCAGCAGTTTAGAGAGCTCCTACGAGCAGTACTTC.

This clone appeared once. This chain connects TRBV7-8 to TRBJ1-2, with 7 bases aligning to TRBD1. The V gene end was trimmed by 0 bases and the J gene end by 8 bases; junction bases not matched to a gene: 6. There are 14 residues in the CDR3. The germline CDR1 and CDR2 sequences are SGHVS and FQNEAQ. The CDR3 DNA is TGTGCCAGCAGCTTAGCTGGGCAGGGGGGAGGCTACACCTTC. Residues: CASSLAGQGGGYTF.

The V and J genes are TRBV18 and TRBJ2-3; maybe TRBD1 (6 bases). Trimming left V 2 bases short and J 3 bases short, with 6 bases between. CDR3 length: 13 amino acids. Germline V lookup: CDR1 KGHSH, CDR2 LQKENI. The CDR3 spells CASSPGQTDTQYF. DNA of the CDR3: TGTGCCAGCTCACCAGGACAGACAGATACGCAGTATTTT.

The chain carries TRBV5-5 and TRBJ2-3, with 7 bases fitting TRBD2. After removal of 0 bases from V and 1 base from J, the junction contained 5 bases not matched to a gene. Germline CDR1 is SGHKS and CDR2 is YYEKEE (reference sequence). There are 16 residues in the CDR3. CDR3 residues: CASSLAGGRGTDTQYF. The CDR3, as DNA: TGTGCCAGCAGCTTGGCCGGGGGGAGGGGCACAGATACGCAGTATTTT. The complete variable domain, with remaining parts taken from reference TRBV5-5 and TRBJ2-3, reads DAGVTQSPTHLIKTRGQQVTLRCSPISGHKSVSWYQQVLGQGPQFIFQYYEKEERGRGNFPDRFSARQFPNYSSELNVNALLLGDSALYLCASSLAGGRGTDTQYFGPGTRLTVL.

This clone was counted a few times. The rearrangement joins TRBV2 to TRBJ2-7, with unresolved D. Trimming took off 2 bases at V and 3 bases at J, with 14 bases between the two ends. The germline CDR1 and CDR2 sequences are SNHLY and FYNNEI. This CDR3 contains 15 residues. CDR3: CASSEYATADYEQYF. The CDR3 DNA reads TGTGCCAGCAGTGAATATGCAACAGCCGACTACGAGCAGTACTTC.

The gene calls are TRBV24-1 and TRBJ2-1, with 7 bases matching TRBD2. The V gene's germline CDR1 is KGHDR and CDR2 SFDVKD. Trimming at V came to 6 bases and at J to 6 bases, leaving 4 bases not matched to a gene. This CDR3 comprises 13 residues. The CDR3 DNA sequence: TGTGCCACCAGTATACCGGGGGGCAATGAGCAGTTCTTC. This encodes CATSIPGGNEQFF.

The rearrangement joins TRBV6-4 to TRBJ2-2; 8 nucleotides line up with TRBD2. V dropped 4 bases and J dropped 7; count of bases not matched to a gene: 8. This CDR3 has 15 residues. From germline, CDR1 is MRHNA and CDR2 SNTAGT. The CDR3 DNA is TGTGCCAGCAGTGCGGCTAGCGGGCCCTTCGGGGAGCTGTTTTTT. Translated: CASSAASGPFGELFF.

The rearrangement joins TRBV10-2 to TRBJ1-5; possibly TRBD1 for D (5 bases). V was trimmed by 8 bases and J by 2 bases, leaving 16 bases between them. This CDR3 comprises 15 residues. The germline gives CDR1 WSHSY, CDR2 SAAADI. CDR3 in amino acids: CASRDYGNRNQPQHF. As DNA, the CDR3 is TGCGCCAGCCGGGACTATGGGAATCGCAATCAGCCCCAGCATTTT.

This clone has a handful of counts. J is TRBJ2-1 and V is TRBV6-4, with 10 bases matching TRBD2. J gave up 3 bases and V 3 bases, and 2 bases lay outside the gene matches. This CDR3 region has 15 residues. The germline V gene encodes CDR1 MRHNA and CDR2 SNTAGT. CDR3 sequence reads: CASSESGGDYNEQFF. CDR3 coding DNA: TGTGCCAGCAGTGAAAGCGGGGGGGACTACAATGAGCAGTTCTTC.

The chain links TRBV28 to TRBJ1-4; 12 bases are shared with TRBD1. The CDR3 loop spans 18 amino acids. Unmatched junction bases numbered 9, after V lost 3 bases and J lost 4 bases. Germline CDR1 reads MDHEN; CDR2 reads SYDVKM. The CDR3, as DNA: TGTGCCAGCAGTTTCTCCCCGGGACAGGGGGCTTATAATGAAAAACTGTTTTTT. The encoded protein is CASSFSPGQGAYNEKLFF.

This chain joins TRBV24-1 and TRBJ2-1, with D perhaps TRBD2 (7 bases). This CDR3 has 15 amino acids. The V end was cut by 5 bases, the J end by 5 bases, with 15 bases between. Per the germline V gene, CDR1 is KGHDR and CDR2 is SFDVKD. The CDR3 nucleotides read TGTGCCACCAGTGGGGGGGGCGCTCTTAACAATGAGCAGTTCTTC. Residues: CATSGGGALNNEQFF.

The chain joins TRBV24-1 to TRBJ2-3, with D perhaps matching TRBD2 (5 bases). Germline V gene lookup returns CDR1 KGHDR and CDR2 SFDVKD. The CDR3 consists of 14 residues. V lost 7 bases to trimming and J lost 2 bases, with 12 bases between them. The CDR3 spells CATRETGTTDTQYF. CDR3 nucleotide sequence: TGTGCCACCAGAGAAACGGGAACCACAGATACGCAGTATTTT.

The rearrangement joins TRBV7-9 to TRBJ1-6, with a tentative D call TRBD1 (5 bases). Per the germline V gene, CDR1 is SEHNR and CDR2 is FQNEAQ (reference sequence). The CDR3 covers 13 residues. Trimming removed 4 bases from V and 9 bases from J, with 10 bases in between. CDR3 region: CASSSAGGSPLHF. The DNA for the CDR3 is TGTGCCAGCAGCTCCGCCGGGGGTTCACCCCTCCACTTT.

As concerns this clone: One end of the junction fails to match germline, which may point to a read error. This chain joins TRBV13 and TRBJ1-1, with TRBD1 identical over 7 bases. The CDR3 contains 13 residues. Germline values: CDR1 PRHDT, CDR2 FYEKMQ (reference sequence). Here the CDR3 reads CASTLGPGQSRLF. CDR3 nucleotides: TGTGCCAGCACCCTTGGACCGGGACAGAGTCGACTCTTT.

V is TRBV18 and J is TRBJ2-7; 7 nucleotides match TRBD2. Trimming removed 3 bases from V and 5 bases from J; junction bases left unmatched: 1. Germline V gives CDR1 KGHSH, CDR2 LQKENI. This CDR3 is built from 12 residues. CDR3 loop: CASSPGGDEQYF. As DNA, the CDR3 is TGTGCCAGCTCACCGGGGGGGGACGAGCAGTACTTC.

This chain joins TRBV7-7 and TRBJ2-1; 7 positions agree with TRBD2. The CDR3 sequence is 14 residues long. Germline lookup yields CDR1 SSHAT and CDR2 FNYEAQ (reference sequence). Germline trimming cut 6 bases from V and 2 bases from J; bases unmatched to any gene: 4. The CDR3, as DNA: TGTGCCAGCAGTTTAAGCGGGGCCTACAATGAGCAGTTCTTC. Residues: CASSLSGAYNEQFF.

J is TRBJ2-3 and V is TRBV7-2; the match to TRBD1 covers 7 bases. With 1 base clipped from V and 6 bases from J, the junction kept 4 bases outside the gene matches. Germline CDR1 SGHTA, CDR2 FQGNSA. This CDR3 has 14 amino acids. CDR3 sequence reads: CASSLGPDRDTQYF. The CDR3 bases are TGTGCCAGCAGCTTAGGCCCGGACAGGGATACGCAGTATTTT. The full variable domain, in which reference TRBV7-2 and TRBJ2-3 provide the parts outside the CDR3, is GAGVSQSPSNKVTEKGKDVELRCDPISGHTALYWYRQSLGQGLEFLIYFQGNSAPDKSGLPSDRFSAERTGGSVSTLTIQRTQQEDSAVYLCASSLGPDRDTQYFGPGTRLTVL.